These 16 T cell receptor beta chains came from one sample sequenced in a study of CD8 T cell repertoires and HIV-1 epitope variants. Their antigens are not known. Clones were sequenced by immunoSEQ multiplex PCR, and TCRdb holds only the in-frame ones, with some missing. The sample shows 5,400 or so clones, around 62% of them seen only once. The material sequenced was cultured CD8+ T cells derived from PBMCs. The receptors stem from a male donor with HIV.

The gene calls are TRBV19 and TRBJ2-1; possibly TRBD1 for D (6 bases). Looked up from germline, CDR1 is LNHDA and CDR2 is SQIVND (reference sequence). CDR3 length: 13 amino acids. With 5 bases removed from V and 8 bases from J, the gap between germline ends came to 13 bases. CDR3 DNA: TGTGCCAGTAGTCCCTCAGGGGTCCATGAGCAGTTCTTC. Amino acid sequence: CASSPSGVHEQFF.

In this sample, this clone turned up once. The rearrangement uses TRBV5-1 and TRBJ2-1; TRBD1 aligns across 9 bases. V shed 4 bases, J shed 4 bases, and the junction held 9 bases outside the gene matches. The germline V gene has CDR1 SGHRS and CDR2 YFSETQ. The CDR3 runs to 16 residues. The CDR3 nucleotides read TGCGCCAGCAGCCGCAGACAGGGGGGCCCTTACAATGAGCAGTTCTTC. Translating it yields CASSRRQGGPYNEQFF. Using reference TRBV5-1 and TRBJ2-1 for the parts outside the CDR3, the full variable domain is KAGVTQTPRYLIKTRGQQVTLSCSPISGHRSVSWYQQTPGQGLQFLFEYFSETQRNKGNFPGRFSGRQFSNSRSEMNVSTLELGDSALYLCASSRRQGGPYNEQFFGPGTRLTVL.

In DNA form, the CDR3 reads TGTGCCAGCAGTCCCGAAGGTATAGAATACAATGAGCAGTTCTTC. Encoded protein: CASSPEGIEYNEQFF. The V and J genes are TRBV28 and TRBJ2-1; D is unclear. Germline lookup yields CDR1 MDHEN and CDR2 SYDVKM. V lost 5 bases to trimming and J lost 4 bases, with 15 bases between them. The CDR3 consists of 15 residues. Full variable domain (remainder filled in from reference TRBV28 and TRBJ2-1): DVKVTQSSRYLVKRTGEKVFLECVQDMDHENMFWYRQDPGLGLRLIYFSYDVKMKEKGDIPEGYSVSREKKERFSLILESASTNQTSMYLCASSPEGIEYNEQFFGPGTRLTVL.

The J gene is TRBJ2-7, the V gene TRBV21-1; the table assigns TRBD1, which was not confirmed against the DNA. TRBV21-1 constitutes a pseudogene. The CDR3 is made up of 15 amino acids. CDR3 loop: CASSKNLGRGREQYF. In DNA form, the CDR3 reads TGTGCCAGCAGCAAAAACCTGGGCAGGGGTCGCGAGCAGTACTTC.

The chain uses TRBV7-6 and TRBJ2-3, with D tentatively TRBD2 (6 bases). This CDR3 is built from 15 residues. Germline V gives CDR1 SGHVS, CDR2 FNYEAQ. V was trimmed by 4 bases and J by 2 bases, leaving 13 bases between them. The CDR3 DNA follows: TGTGCCAGCAGCTCGGACGCGGGAAACACAGATACGCAGTATTTT. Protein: CASSSDAGNTDTQYF.

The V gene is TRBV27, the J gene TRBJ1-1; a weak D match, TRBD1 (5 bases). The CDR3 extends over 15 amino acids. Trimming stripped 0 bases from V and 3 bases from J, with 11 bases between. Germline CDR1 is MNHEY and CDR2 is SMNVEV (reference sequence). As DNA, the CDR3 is TGTGCCAGCAGTTTATCGGCCAACAGGTACACTGAAGCTTTCTTT. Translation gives CASSLSANRYTEAFF.

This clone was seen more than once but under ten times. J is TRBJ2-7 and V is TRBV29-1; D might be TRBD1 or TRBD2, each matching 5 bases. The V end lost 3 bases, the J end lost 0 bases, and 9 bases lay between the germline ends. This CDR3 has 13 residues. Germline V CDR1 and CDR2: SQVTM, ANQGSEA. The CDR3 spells CSVEGTVSYEQYF. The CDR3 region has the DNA TGCAGCGTTGAGGGGACCGTCTCCTACGAGCAGTACTTC.

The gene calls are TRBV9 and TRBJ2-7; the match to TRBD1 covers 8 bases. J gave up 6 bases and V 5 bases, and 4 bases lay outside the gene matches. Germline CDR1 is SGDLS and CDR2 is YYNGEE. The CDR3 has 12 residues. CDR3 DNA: TGTGCCAGCAGTCTTACAGGGGGCGAGCAGTACTTC. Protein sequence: CASSLTGGEQYF.

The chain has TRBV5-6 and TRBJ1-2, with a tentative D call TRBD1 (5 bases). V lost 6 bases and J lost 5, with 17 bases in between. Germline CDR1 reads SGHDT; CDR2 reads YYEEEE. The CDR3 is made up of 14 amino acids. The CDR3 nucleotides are TGTGCCAGCAACAGTGGGGCAGGATTGTATGGCTACACCTTC. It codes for CASNSGAGLYGYTF.

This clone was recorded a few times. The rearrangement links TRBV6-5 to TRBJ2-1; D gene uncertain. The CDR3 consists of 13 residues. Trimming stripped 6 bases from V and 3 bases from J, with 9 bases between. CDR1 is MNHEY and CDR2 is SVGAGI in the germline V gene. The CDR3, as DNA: TGTGCCAGCAGCTATGGCCGCTACAATGAGCAGTTCTTC. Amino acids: CASSYGRYNEQFF.

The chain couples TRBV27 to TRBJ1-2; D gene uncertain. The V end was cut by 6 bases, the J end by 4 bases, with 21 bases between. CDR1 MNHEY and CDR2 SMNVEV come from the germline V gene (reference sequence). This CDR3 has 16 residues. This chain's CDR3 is CASSSRLGFTLYGYTF. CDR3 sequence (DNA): TGTGCCAGCAGCTCCCGTCTGGGGTTCACCCTCTATGGCTACACCTTC.

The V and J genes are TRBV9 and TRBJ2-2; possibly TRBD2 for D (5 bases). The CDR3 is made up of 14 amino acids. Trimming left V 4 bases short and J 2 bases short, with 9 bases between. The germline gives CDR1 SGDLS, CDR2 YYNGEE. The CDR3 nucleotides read TGTGCCAGCAGCTCGGACTCCAACACCGGGGAGCTGTTTTTT. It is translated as CASSSDSNTGELFF.

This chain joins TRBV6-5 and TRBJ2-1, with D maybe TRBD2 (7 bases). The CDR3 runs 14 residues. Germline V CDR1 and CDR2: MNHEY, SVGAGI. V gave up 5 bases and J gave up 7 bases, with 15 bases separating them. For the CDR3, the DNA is TGTGCCAGCAGTGAGGGGGGGACATTGAATGAGCAGTTCTTC. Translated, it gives CASSEGGTLNEQFF.

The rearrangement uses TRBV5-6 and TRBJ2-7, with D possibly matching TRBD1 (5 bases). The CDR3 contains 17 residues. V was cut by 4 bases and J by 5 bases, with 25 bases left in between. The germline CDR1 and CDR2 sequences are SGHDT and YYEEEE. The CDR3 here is CASSRWGGKEKANEQYF. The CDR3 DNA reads TGTGCCAGCAGCCGGTGGGGCGGTAAGGAGAAGGCGAACGAGCAGTACTTC.

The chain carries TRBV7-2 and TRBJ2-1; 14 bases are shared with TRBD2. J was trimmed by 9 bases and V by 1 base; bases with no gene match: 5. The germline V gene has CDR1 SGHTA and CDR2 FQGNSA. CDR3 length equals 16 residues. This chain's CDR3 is CASSLDGTSGGSEQFF. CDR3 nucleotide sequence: TGTGCCAGCAGCTTAGATGGGACTAGCGGGGGTAGTGAGCAGTTCTTC.

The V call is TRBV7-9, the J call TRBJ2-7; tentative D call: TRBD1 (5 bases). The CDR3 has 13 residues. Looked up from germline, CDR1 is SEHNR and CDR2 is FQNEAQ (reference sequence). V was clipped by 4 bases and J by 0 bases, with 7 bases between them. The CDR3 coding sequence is TGTGCCAGCAGCTCCCAGGGCTCCTACGAGCAGTACTTC. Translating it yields CASSSQGSYEQYF.